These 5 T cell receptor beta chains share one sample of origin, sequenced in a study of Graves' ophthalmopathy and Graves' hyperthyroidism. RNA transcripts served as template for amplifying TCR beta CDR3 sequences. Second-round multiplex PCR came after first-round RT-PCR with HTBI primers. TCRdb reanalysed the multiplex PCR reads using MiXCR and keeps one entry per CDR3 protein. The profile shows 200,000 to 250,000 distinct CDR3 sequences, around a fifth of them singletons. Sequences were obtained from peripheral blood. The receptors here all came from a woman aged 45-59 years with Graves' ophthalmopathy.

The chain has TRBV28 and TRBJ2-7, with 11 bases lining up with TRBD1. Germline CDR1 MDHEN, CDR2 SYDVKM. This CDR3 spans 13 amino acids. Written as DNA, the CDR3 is TGTGCCAGCAGTTCGGGACAGGGGGGCGCCGGGGAGGTC. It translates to CASSSGQGGAGEV.

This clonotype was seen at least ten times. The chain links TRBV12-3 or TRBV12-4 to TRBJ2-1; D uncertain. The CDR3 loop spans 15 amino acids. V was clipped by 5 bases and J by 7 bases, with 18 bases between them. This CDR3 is CASSIFLGNPNEQFF. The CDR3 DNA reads TGTGCCAGCAGTATATTTTTGGGAAACCCAAATGAGCAGTTCTTC.

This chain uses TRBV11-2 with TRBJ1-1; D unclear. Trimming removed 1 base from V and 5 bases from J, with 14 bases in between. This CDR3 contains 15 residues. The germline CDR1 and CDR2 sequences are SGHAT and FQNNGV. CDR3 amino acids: CASSLVQELGTEAFF. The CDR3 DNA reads TGTGCCAGCAGCTTAGTTCAGGAGCTCGGGACTGAAGCTTTCTTT.

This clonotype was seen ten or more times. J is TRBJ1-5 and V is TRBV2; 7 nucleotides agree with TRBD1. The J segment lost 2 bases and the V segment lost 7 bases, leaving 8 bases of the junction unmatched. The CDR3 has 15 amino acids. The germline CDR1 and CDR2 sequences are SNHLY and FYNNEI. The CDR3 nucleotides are TGTGCCAGCACGGGGGCAGGGGGACGCAATCAGCCCCAGCATTTT. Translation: CASTGAGGRNQPQHF.

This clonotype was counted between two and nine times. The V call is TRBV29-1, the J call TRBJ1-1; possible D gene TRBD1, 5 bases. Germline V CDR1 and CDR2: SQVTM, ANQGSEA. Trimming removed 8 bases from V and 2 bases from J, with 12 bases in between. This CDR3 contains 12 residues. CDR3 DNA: TGCAGCTTCTTACAGGTAAACACTGAAGCTTTCTTT. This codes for CSFLQVNTEAFF.